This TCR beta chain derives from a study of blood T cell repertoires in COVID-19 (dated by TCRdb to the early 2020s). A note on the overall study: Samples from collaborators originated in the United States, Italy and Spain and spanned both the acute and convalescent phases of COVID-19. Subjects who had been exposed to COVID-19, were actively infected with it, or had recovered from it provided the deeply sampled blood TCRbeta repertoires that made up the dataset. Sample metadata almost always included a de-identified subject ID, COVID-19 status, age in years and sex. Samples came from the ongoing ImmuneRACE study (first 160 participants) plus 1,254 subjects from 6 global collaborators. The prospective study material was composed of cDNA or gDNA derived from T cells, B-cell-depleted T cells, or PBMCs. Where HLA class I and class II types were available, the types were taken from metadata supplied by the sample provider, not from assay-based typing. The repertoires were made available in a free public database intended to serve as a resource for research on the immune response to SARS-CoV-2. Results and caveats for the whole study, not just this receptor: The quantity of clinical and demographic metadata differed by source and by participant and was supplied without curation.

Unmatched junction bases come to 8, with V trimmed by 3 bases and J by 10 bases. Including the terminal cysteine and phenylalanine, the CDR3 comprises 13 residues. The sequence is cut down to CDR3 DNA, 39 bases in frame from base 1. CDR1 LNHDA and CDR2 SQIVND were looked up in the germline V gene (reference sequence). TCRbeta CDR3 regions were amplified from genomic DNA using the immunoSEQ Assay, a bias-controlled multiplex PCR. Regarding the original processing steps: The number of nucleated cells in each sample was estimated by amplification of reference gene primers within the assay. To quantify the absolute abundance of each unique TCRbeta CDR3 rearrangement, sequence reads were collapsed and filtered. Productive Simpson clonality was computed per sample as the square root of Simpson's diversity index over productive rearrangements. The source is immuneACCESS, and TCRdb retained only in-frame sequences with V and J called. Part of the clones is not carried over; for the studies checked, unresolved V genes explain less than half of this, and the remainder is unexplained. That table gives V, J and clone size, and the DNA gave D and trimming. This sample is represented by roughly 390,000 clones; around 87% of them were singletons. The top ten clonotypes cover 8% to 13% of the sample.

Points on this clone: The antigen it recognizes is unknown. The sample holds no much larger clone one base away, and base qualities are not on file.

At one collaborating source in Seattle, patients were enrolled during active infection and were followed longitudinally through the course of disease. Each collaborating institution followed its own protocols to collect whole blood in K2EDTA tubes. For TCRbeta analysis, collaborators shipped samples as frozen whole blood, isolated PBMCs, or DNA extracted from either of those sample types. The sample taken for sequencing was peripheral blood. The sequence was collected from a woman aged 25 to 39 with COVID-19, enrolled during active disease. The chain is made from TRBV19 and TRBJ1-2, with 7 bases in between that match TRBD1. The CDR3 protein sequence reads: CASSIGTVTTYTF. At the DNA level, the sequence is TGTGCCAGTAGTATCGGGACAGTGACTACCTACACCTTC.